This TCR beta chain comes out of a study of Ad26.COV2.S vaccination and SARS-CoV-2 variants. The V and J ends lost 6 bases and 6 bases, in that order; junction bases with no gene match: 8. The CDR3 has 14 residues. Germline V gene data show CDR1 as SQVTM and CDR2 as ANQGSEA. Broader study findings: Vaccine and placebo recipients had comparable breadth of non-spike TCRs.

Remarks on this clone: Its target is unknown.

Treatment meaning: approximately 18 received Ad26.COV2.S at low or high dose, single or two shots; 5 received placebo; per-sample allocation not given. It was on day 63 after the first vaccine or placebo injection that samples were taken. The table came from immunoSEQ multiplex PCR; TCRdb's copy has only in-frame clones and leaves some out. The table includes about 410,000 clones, approximately 92% detected once. This specimen consisted of peripheral blood, obtained in a trial of Ad26.COV2.S vaccine versus placebo. This rearrangement joins TRBV29-1 to TRBJ1-4; 9 nucleotides agree with TRBD1. The sequence was obtained from a person between 18 and 60 years old who received the Ad26.COV2.S COVID-19 vaccine or a placebo. The CDR3 DNA follows: TGCAGCGTGGCTGTAACAGGGGGCCATGAAAAACTGTTTTTT. This codes for CSVAVTGGHEKLFF. Full variable domain (missing parts from reference TRBV29-1 and TRBJ1-4): SAVISQKPSRDICQRGTSLTIQCQVDSQVTMMFWYRQQPGQSLTLIATANQGSEATYESGFVIDKFPISRPNLTFSTLTVSNMSPEDSSIYLCSVAVTGGHEKLFFGSGTQLSVL.